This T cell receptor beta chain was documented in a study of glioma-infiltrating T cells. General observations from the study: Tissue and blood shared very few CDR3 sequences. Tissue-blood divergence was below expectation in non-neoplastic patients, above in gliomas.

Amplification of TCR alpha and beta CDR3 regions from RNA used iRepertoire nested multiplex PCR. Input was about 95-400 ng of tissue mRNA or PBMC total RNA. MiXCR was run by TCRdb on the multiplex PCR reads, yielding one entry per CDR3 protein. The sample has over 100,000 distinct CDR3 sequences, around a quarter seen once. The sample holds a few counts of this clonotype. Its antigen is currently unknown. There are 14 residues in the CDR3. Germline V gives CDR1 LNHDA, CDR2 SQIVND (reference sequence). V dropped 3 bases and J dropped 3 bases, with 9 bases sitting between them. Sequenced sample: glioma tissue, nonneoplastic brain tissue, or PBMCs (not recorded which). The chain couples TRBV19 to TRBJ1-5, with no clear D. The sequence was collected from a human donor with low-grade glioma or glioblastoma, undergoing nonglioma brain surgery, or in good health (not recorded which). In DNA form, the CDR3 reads TGTGCCAGTAGTATCGAAAGGGACAATCAGCCCCAGCATTTT. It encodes CASSIERDNQPQHF.